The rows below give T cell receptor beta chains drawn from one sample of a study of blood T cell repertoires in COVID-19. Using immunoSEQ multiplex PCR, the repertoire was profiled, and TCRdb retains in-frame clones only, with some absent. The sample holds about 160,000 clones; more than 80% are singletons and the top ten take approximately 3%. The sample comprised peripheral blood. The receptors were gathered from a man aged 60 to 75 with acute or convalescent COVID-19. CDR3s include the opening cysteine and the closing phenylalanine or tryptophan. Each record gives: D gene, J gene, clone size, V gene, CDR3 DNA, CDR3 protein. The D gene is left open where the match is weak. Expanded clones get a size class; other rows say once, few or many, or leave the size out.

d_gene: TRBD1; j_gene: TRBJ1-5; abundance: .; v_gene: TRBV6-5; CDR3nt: TGTGCCAGCGGACAGGGGAGCAATCAGCCCCAGCATTTT; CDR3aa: CASGQGSNQPQHF
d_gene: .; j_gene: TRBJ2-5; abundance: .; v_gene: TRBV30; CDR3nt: TGTGCCTGGAGTGTATCGCATACGGGAACTGGGCAAGAGACCCAGTACTTC; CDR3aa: CAWSVSHTGTGQETQYF
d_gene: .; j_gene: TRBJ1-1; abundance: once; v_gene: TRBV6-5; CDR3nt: TGTGCCAGCAGGTACGGGGGGATCGTCACTGAAGCTTTCTTT; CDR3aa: CASRYGGIVTEAFF
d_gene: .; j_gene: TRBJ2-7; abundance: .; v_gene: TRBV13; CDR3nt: TGTGCCAGCAGCTTAGAAGGGGGTACCTACGAGCAGTACTTC; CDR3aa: CASSLEGGTYEQYF
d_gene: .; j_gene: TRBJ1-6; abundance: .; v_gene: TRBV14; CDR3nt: TGTGCCAGCAGCCAAGTTGCGGGACCAAATTCACCCCTCCACTTT; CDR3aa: CASSQVAGPNSPLHF
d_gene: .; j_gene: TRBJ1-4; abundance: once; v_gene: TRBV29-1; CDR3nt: TGCAGCGTTGTACTTTCGGGTGCAACTAATGAAAAACTGTTTTTT; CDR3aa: CSVVLSGATNEKLFF
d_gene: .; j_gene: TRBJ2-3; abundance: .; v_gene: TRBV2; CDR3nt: TGTGCCAGCAGCATCACAGATACGCAGTATTTT; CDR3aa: CASSITDTQYF
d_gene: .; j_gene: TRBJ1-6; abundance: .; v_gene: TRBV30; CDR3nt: TGTGCCTGGAGGGGGTACAGGGAACCAAATTCACCCCTCCACTTT; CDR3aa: CAWRGYREPNSPLHF
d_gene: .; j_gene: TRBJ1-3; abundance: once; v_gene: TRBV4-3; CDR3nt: TGCGCCAGCAGCCAAGAGCCGGCGGGGAACGGAAACACCATATATTTT; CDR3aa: CASSQEPAGNGNTIYF
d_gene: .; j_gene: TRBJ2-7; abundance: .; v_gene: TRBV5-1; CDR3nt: TGCGCCAGCAGCTTGGCCTATAACAGGGATGTCCGCGAGCAGTACTTC; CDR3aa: CASSLAYNRDVREQYF
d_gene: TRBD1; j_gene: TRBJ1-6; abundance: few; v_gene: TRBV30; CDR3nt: TGTGCCTGGAGTGTAAGGGGGCGGATCGGATCACCCCTCCACTTT; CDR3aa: CAWSVRGRIGSPLHF
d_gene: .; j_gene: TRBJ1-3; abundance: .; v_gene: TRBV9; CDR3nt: TGTGCCAGCAGCGTATCGTCACAGGGATGGGACACCATATATTTT; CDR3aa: CASSVSSQGWDTIYF
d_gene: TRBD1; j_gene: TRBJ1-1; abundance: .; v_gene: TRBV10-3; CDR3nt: TGTGCCTGTGGAGAGGGGGCGAAGACCCCTGAAGCTTTCTTT; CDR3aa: CACGEGAKTPEAFF
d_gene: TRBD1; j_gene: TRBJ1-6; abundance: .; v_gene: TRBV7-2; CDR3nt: TGTGCCAGCAGCCTAGACAGGGGTAATTCACCCCTCCACTTT; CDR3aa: CASSLDRGNSPLHF
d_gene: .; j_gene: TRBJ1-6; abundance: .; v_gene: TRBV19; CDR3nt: TGTGCCAGTAGTATAGTAGGCGGGGATTCACCCCTCCACTTT; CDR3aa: CASSIVGGDSPLHF
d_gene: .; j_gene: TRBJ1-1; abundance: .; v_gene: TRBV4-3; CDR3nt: TGCGCCAGCAGCCAAGATAACAGGGCGAACACTGAAGCTTTCTTT; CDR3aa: CASSQDNRANTEAFF
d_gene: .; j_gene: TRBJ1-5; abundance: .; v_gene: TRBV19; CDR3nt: TGTGCCAGTAGTATAGGTGGGGCTAGCAATCAGCCCCAGCATTTT; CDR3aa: CASSIGGASNQPQHF
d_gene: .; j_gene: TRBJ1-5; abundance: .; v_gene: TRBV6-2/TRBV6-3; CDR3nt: TGTGCCAGCAGTGCCCGCGGGGCCGGCAATCAGCCCCAGCATTTT; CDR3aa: CASSARGAGNQPQHF
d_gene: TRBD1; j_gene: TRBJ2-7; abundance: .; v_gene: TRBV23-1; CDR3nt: TGCGCCAGTAGGCCCCGGGACAGGGGCTCCTACGAGCAGTACTTC; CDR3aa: CASRPRDRGSYEQYF
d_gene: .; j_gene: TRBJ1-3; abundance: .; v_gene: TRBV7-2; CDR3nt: TGTGCCAGCAGCTTCGGGGGGGCGTTGAGCACCATATATTTT; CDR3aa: CASSFGGALSTIYF
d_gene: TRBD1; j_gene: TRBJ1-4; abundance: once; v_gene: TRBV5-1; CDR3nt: TGCGCCAGCAGCGGGACAGGGGGGATTAATGAAAAACTGTTTTTT; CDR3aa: CASSGTGGINEKLFF
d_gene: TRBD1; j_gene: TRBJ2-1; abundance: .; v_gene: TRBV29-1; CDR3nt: TGCAGCGTACAACAGGGGAGTGAGCAGTTCTTC; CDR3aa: CSVQQGSEQFF
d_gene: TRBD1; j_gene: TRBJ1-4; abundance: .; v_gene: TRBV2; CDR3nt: TGTGCCAGCAGTGGAGAGGGGGCAAATGAAAAACTGTTTTTT; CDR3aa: CASSGEGANEKLFF
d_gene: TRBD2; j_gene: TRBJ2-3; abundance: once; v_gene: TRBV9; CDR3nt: TGTGCCAGCAGCGAGACACCGCCGCGTTTAGGACTAGCGGTTAGCACAGATACGCAGTATTTT; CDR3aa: CASSETPPRLGLAVSTDTQYF
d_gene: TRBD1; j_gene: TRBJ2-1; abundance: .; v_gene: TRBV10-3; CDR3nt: TGTGCCAGCGAGGGACAGGGAAACAATGAGCAGTTCTTC; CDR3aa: CASEGQGNNEQFF
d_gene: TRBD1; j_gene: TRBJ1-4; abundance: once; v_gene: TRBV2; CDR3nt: TGTGCCAGCAGTCCGCAGGGGGCGTTTGAGGAACTGTTTTTT; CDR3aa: CASSPQGAFEELFF
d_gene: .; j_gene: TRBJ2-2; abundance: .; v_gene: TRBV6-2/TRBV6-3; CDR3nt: TGTGCCAGCGGCCGACAGTCTGATACCGGGGAGCTGTTTTTT; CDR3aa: CASGRQSDTGELFF
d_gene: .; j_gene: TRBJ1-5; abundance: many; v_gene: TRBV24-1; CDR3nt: TGTGCCACCAGTGACAGGGATCATCAGCCCCAGCATTTT; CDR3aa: CATSDRDHQPQHF
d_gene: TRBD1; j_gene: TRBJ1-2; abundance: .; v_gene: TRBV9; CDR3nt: TGTGCCAGCAGCGACACAGGGGGATTAGGCTATGGCTACACCTTC; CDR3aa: CASSDTGGLGYGYTF
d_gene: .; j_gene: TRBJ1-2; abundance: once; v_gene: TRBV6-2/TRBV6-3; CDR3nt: TGTGCCAGCAGTTACGCAGGGCGGGGTGGCTACACCTTC; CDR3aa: CASSYAGRGGYTF
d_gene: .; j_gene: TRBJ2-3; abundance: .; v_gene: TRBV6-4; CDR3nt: TGTGCCAGCGGGAGGGAGACAGGAGATACGCAGTATTTT; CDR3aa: CASGRETGDTQYF
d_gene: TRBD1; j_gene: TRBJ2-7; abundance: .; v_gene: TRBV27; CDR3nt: TGTGCCAGCAGACCTCAGATAGGGACAGGGTATTCCTACGAGCAGTACTTC; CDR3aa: CASRPQIGTGYSYEQYF
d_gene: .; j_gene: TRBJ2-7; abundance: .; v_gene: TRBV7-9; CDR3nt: TGTGCCAGCAAAATAGAGGGAGGACCCTACGAGCAGTACTTC; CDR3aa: CASKIEGGPYEQYF
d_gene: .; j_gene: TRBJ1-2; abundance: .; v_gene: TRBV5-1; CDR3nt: TGCGCCAGCAGCGGAGACGGGAACTATGGCTACACCTTC; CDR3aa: CASSGDGNYGYTF
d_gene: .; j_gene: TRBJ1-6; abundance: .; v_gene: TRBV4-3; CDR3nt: TGCGCCAGCAGCCAAGATCGGGGGGAGAACAATTCACCCCTCCACTTT; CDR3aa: CASSQDRGENNSPLHF
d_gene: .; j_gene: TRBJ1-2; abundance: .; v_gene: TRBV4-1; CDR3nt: TGCGCCAGCAGCCAAGTCCAAGGACAGACTTTCTATGGCTACACCTTC; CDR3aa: CASSQVQGQTFYGYTF
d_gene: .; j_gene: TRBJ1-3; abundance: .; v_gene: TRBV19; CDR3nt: TGTGCCAGCACCCCCGACGGGATTGCTGGAAACACCATATATTTT; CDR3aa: CASTPDGIAGNTIYF
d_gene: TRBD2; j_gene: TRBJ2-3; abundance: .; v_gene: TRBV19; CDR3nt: TGTGCCAGTAGTATTTGGGGGGGTGAGGATACGCAGTATTTT; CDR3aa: CASSIWGGEDTQYF
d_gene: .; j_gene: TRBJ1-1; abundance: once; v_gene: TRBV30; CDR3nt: TGTGCCTGGAGTGTGAACAGGAACACTGAAGCTTTCTTT; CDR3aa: CAWSVNRNTEAFF
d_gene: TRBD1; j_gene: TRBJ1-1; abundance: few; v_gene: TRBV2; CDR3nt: TGTGCCAGCAGTAGAACGGAAGTGGACAGGGAGAACACTGAAGCTTTCTTT; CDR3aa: CASSRTEVDRENTEAFF
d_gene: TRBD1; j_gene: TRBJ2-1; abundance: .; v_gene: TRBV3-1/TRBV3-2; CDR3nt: TGTGCCAGCAGCTACCGGGACAGGGGAAGGAATGAGCAGTTCTTC; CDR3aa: CASSYRDRGRNEQFF
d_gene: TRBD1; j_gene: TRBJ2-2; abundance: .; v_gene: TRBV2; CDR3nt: TGTGCCAGCAGAGATGACAGGGGATCGAACACCGGGGAGCTGTTTTTT; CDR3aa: CASRDDRGSNTGELFF
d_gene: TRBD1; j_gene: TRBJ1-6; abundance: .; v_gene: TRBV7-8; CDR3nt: TGTGCCAGCAGCGGCCGGGGACAGACCTTCGGGAATTCACCCCTCCACTTT; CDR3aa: CASSGRGQTFGNSPLHF
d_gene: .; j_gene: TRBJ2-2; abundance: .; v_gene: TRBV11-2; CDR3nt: TGTGCCAGCAGCTTATCTGCGACCGGGGAGCTGTTTTTT; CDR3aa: CASSLSATGELFF